Following are 22 T cell receptor beta chains from one sample sequenced in a study of CD8 T cells in Susac syndrome. cDNA came from around 0.54 to 1 ug RNA primed by random hexamers. TCRdb re-called the immunoSEQ multiplex PCR reads through MiXCR, storing one row per CDR3 protein. The table records some 80,000 distinct CDR3 sequences, roughly 93% of them present only once. Sequencing was done on a sample of CD8+ T cells from PBMCs. These receptor sequences come from a human donor in good health.

This sequence joins TRBV7-9 and TRBJ1-3; 9 nucleotides line up with TRBD1. Trimming removed 2 bases from V and 2 bases from J; junction bases left unmatched: 1. The CDR3 has 15 residues. Per the germline V gene, CDR1 is SEHNR and CDR2 is FQNEAQ (reference sequence). The CDR3 sequence: CASSLWDRAGNTIYF. The CDR3 coding sequence is TGTGCCAGCAGCTTATGGGACAGGGCTGGAAACACCATATATTTT.

This clonotype appeared a single time. The V gene is TRBV6-5, the J gene TRBJ2-2; D ambiguous. This CDR3 has 13 residues. Between the trimmed V and J ends, which lost 6 bases and 6 bases, there was a span of 11 bases. From germline, CDR1 is MNHEY and CDR2 SVGAGI. The CDR3 DNA reads as TGTGCCAGCAGCCAGACTGACCCCGGGGAGCTGTTTTTT. Its translation: CASSQTDPGELFF.

J is TRBJ2-3 and V is TRBV20-1, with 11 bases that match TRBD1. Germline trimming cut 0 bases from V and 1 base from J; bases unmatched to any gene: 3. Germline values: CDR1 DFQATT, CDR2 SNEGSKA (reference sequence). The CDR3 extends over 16 amino acids. CDR3: CSARDWTGGGTDTQYF. The DNA of the CDR3 is TGCAGTGCTAGAGATTGGACAGGGGGCGGCACAGATACGCAGTATTTT.

The J gene is TRBJ2-1, the V gene TRBV3-1; tentatively, D is TRBD2 (6 bases). Trimming took 2 bases from V and 0 from J, leaving 11 bases between them. The germline gives CDR1 LGHDT, CDR2 YNNKEL (reference sequence). The CDR3 sequence is 16 residues long. Here the CDR3 DNA reads TGTGCCAGCAGCCAATTTGGGGGGATCTCCTACAATGAGCAGTTCTTC. As protein: CASSQFGGISYNEQFF.

The chain has TRBV6-2 or TRBV6-3 and TRBJ2-7; D gene uncertain. This CDR3 has 13 residues. Germline CDR1 is MNHEY and CDR2 is SVGEGT. V lost 0 bases, J lost 7 bases, and 10 bases lay in between. The CDR3 reads CASSYSTAWEQYV. The DNA for the CDR3 is TGTGCCAGCAGTTACTCGACGGCGTGGGAGCAGTACGTC.

This rearrangement joins TRBV19 to TRBJ2-3, with D uncertain. The CDR3 extends over 13 amino acids. CDR1 is LNHDA and CDR2 is SQIVND in the germline V gene (reference sequence). Trimming took off 1 base at V and 7 bases at J, with 9 bases between the two ends. CDR3 region: CASSIVATNTQYF. CDR3 DNA sequence: TGTGCCAGTAGTATAGTGGCCACCAATACGCAGTATTTT. The whole variable domain, filled in from reference TRBV19 and TRBJ2-3, reads DGGITQSPKYLFRKEGQNVTLSCEQNLNHDAMYWYRQDPGQGLRLIYYSQIVNDFQKGDIAEGYSVSREKKESFPLTVTSAQKNPTAFYLCASSIVATNTQYFGPGTRLTVL.

This clonotype occurred once. The genes are TRBV4-1 and TRBJ2-5; D might be TRBD1 (5 bases). From germline, CDR1 is MGHRA and CDR2 YSYEKL. Trimming removed 0 bases at V and 1 base at J, with 9 bases between. The CDR3 has 15 residues. The DNA for the CDR3 is TGCGCCAGCAGCCAAGATAGGGGCCGCCAAGAGACCCAGTACTTC. It translates to CASSQDRGRQETQYF.

This clonotype was counted between two and nine times. The chain joins TRBV15 to TRBJ1-5; D remains unclear. The CDR3 spans 16 residues. Germline loops: CDR1 LNHNV, CDR2 YYDKDF (reference sequence). V was cut by 0 bases and J by 0 bases, with 9 bases left in between. DNA for the CDR3: TGTGCCACCAGCAGAGATGAGGTAACTAGCAATCAGCCCCAGCATTTT. Amino acid sequence: CATSRDEVTSNQPQHF. Full variable domain (outside the CDR3, taken from reference TRBV15 and TRBJ1-5): DAMVIQNPRYQVTQFGKPVTLSCSQTLNHNVMYWYQQKSSQAPKLLFHYYDKDFNNEADTPDNFQSRRPNTSFCFLDIRSPGLGDTAMYLCATSRDEVTSNQPQHFGDGTRLSIL.

The chain combines TRBV4-1 with TRBJ2-7; 7 nucleotides align to TRBD2. The CDR3 totals 14 residues. Germline trimming cut 4 bases from V and 1 base from J; bases unmatched to any gene: 4. Per germline, CDR1 MGHRA and CDR2 YSYEKL. The CDR3 here is CASSLGEGSYEQYF. CDR3 bases: TGCGCCAGCAGCCTTGGGGAGGGGTCCTACGAGCAGTACTTC.

The chain joins TRBV7-8 to TRBJ1-1, with 10 bases that match TRBD1. With 7 bases clipped from V and 2 bases from J, the junction kept 7 bases outside the gene matches. Germline V gene lookup returns CDR1 SGHVS and CDR2 FQNEAQ. CDR3 size: 15 residues. The CDR3 bases are TGTGCCAGCATTGAGGGACAGGGGATAAACACTGAAGCTTTCTTT. This translates into CASIEGQGINTEAFF.

This chain connects TRBV9 to TRBJ1-2; 7 bases are a match to TRBD1. This CDR3 has 16 amino acids. Germline V CDR1 and CDR2: SGDLS, YYNGEE. V lost 4 bases, J lost 0 bases, and 9 bases stayed unmatched. CDR3 region: CASSSPGDRPNYGYTF. As DNA, the CDR3 is TGTGCCAGCAGCTCCCCTGGGGACAGACCTAACTATGGCTACACCTTC.

V gene TRBV7-9 combines with J gene TRBJ1-2, with D possibly being TRBD1 (6 bases). The germline V gene encodes CDR1 SEHNR and CDR2 FQNEAQ (reference sequence). This CDR3 contains 15 residues. V lost 0 bases and J 6 bases, leaving 14 bases between the germline ends. CDR3 protein: CASSLAGRGLDGYTF. The DNA for the CDR3 is TGTGCCAGCAGCTTAGCAGGGCGGGGGCTGGATGGCTACACCTTC.

The J gene is TRBJ2-7, the V gene TRBV11-2; D is tentatively TRBD1 or TRBD2 (5 bases each). This CDR3 contains 14 residues. Germline CDR1 reads SGHAT; CDR2 reads FQNNGV. The ends were cut back, 2 bases at V and 4 bases at J, with 12 bases in the middle. DNA for the CDR3: TGTGCCAGCAGCTTAACGGGACGCTCATACGAGCAGTACGTC. This gives the protein CASSLTGRSYEQYV.

The V gene is TRBV9, the J gene TRBJ2-7; perhaps D is TRBD1 or TRBD2 (6 bases each). The CDR3 covers 14 residues. The germline V and J ends were trimmed by 3 bases and 3 bases, with 13 bases remaining between them. Germline V gene lookup returns CDR1 SGDLS and CDR2 YYNGEE. DNA for the CDR3: TGTGCCAGCAGCGGCGGGACATCCAACTACGAGCAGTACTTC. Protein: CASSGGTSNYEQYF.

This chain uses TRBV29-1 with TRBJ2-1; 8 nucleotides match TRBD2. V was pared by 4 bases and J by 7 bases, with 6 bases of the junction left unmatched. The CDR3 sequence is 13 residues long. Per germline, CDR1 SQVTM and CDR2 ANQGSEA. The CDR3 DNA sequence: TGCAGCGTTGGAGCGGGAGCTGGGAATGAGCAGTTCTTC. It is translated as CSVGAGAGNEQFF.

V is TRBV3-1 and J is TRBJ2-2, with 9 bases aligning to TRBD2. The CDR3 totals 15 residues. From germline, CDR1 is LGHDT and CDR2 YNNKEL (reference sequence). The ends lost 8 bases at V and 12 bases at J; junction bases unmatched: 16. The CDR3 here is CASLEGAGGPGKLFF. In DNA form, the CDR3 reads TGTGCCAGCCTGGAAGGGGCGGGAGGGCCTGGGAAGCTGTTTTTT.

V gene TRBV7-9 combines with J gene TRBJ2-1; D is uncertain. Germline V CDR1 and CDR2: SEHNR, FQNEAQ (reference sequence). This CDR3 is built from 10 residues. The V gene lost 1 base and the J gene lost 10 bases, with 2 bases spanning the gap. The chain's CDR3 is CASSLVEQFF. DNA for the CDR3: TGTGCCAGCAGCTTAGTCGAGCAGTTCTTC.

The V call is TRBV3-1, the J call TRBJ1-5, with D possibly being TRBD1 (5 bases). This CDR3 is 15 amino acids long. From germline, CDR1 is LGHDT and CDR2 YNNKEL (reference sequence). Trimming took 4 bases from V and 1 from J, leaving 11 bases between them. This chain's CDR3 is CASSPSGRSNQPQHF. The CDR3 bases are TGTGCCAGCAGCCCCTCAGGGAGGAGCAATCAGCCCCAGCATTTT.

The CDR3 sequence: CASSLDGRAYEQYV. The CDR3 bases are TGTGCCAGCAGCTTAGACGGGAGAGCATACGAGCAGTACGTC. The J gene is TRBJ2-7, the V gene TRBV7-8; a weak D match, TRBD2 (6 bases). V was cut by 1 base and J by 4 bases, with 11 bases left in between. The CDR3 is 14 residues long. Looked up from germline, CDR1 is SGHVS and CDR2 is FQNEAQ.

V is TRBV28 and J is TRBJ1-2; D is possibly TRBD1 (5 bases). Per germline, CDR1 MDHEN and CDR2 SYDVKM. CDR3 size: 13 residues. Trimming pared 7 bases from V and 2 bases from J, leaving 11 bases between. This chain's CDR3 is CASTSRGNYGYTF. The DNA of the CDR3 is TGTGCCAGCACATCTCGGGGGAACTATGGCTACACCTTC.

The chain employs TRBV5-1 and TRBJ2-1, with 8 bases matching TRBD1. Looked up from germline, CDR1 is SGHRS and CDR2 is YFSETQ. V was clipped by 0 bases and J by 4 bases; unmatched bases: 9. The CDR3 totals 17 residues. CDR3 DNA sequence: TGCGCCAGCAGCTTGGAGGTGGACAGGGTAACGTACAATGAGCAGTTCTTC. This codes for CASSLEVDRVTYNEQFF.

This sequence joins TRBV4-1 and TRBJ1-1; the match to TRBD1 covers 8 bases. Germline values: CDR1 MGHRA, CDR2 YSYEKL. CDR3 length equals 16 residues. The trim removed 6 bases at V and 6 bases at J, leaving 15 bases unmatched. The chain's CDR3 is CASRVGVGQGDAEAFF. As DNA, the CDR3 is TGCGCCAGCAGGGTCGGTGTAGGACAGGGTGACGCTGAAGCTTTCTTT.